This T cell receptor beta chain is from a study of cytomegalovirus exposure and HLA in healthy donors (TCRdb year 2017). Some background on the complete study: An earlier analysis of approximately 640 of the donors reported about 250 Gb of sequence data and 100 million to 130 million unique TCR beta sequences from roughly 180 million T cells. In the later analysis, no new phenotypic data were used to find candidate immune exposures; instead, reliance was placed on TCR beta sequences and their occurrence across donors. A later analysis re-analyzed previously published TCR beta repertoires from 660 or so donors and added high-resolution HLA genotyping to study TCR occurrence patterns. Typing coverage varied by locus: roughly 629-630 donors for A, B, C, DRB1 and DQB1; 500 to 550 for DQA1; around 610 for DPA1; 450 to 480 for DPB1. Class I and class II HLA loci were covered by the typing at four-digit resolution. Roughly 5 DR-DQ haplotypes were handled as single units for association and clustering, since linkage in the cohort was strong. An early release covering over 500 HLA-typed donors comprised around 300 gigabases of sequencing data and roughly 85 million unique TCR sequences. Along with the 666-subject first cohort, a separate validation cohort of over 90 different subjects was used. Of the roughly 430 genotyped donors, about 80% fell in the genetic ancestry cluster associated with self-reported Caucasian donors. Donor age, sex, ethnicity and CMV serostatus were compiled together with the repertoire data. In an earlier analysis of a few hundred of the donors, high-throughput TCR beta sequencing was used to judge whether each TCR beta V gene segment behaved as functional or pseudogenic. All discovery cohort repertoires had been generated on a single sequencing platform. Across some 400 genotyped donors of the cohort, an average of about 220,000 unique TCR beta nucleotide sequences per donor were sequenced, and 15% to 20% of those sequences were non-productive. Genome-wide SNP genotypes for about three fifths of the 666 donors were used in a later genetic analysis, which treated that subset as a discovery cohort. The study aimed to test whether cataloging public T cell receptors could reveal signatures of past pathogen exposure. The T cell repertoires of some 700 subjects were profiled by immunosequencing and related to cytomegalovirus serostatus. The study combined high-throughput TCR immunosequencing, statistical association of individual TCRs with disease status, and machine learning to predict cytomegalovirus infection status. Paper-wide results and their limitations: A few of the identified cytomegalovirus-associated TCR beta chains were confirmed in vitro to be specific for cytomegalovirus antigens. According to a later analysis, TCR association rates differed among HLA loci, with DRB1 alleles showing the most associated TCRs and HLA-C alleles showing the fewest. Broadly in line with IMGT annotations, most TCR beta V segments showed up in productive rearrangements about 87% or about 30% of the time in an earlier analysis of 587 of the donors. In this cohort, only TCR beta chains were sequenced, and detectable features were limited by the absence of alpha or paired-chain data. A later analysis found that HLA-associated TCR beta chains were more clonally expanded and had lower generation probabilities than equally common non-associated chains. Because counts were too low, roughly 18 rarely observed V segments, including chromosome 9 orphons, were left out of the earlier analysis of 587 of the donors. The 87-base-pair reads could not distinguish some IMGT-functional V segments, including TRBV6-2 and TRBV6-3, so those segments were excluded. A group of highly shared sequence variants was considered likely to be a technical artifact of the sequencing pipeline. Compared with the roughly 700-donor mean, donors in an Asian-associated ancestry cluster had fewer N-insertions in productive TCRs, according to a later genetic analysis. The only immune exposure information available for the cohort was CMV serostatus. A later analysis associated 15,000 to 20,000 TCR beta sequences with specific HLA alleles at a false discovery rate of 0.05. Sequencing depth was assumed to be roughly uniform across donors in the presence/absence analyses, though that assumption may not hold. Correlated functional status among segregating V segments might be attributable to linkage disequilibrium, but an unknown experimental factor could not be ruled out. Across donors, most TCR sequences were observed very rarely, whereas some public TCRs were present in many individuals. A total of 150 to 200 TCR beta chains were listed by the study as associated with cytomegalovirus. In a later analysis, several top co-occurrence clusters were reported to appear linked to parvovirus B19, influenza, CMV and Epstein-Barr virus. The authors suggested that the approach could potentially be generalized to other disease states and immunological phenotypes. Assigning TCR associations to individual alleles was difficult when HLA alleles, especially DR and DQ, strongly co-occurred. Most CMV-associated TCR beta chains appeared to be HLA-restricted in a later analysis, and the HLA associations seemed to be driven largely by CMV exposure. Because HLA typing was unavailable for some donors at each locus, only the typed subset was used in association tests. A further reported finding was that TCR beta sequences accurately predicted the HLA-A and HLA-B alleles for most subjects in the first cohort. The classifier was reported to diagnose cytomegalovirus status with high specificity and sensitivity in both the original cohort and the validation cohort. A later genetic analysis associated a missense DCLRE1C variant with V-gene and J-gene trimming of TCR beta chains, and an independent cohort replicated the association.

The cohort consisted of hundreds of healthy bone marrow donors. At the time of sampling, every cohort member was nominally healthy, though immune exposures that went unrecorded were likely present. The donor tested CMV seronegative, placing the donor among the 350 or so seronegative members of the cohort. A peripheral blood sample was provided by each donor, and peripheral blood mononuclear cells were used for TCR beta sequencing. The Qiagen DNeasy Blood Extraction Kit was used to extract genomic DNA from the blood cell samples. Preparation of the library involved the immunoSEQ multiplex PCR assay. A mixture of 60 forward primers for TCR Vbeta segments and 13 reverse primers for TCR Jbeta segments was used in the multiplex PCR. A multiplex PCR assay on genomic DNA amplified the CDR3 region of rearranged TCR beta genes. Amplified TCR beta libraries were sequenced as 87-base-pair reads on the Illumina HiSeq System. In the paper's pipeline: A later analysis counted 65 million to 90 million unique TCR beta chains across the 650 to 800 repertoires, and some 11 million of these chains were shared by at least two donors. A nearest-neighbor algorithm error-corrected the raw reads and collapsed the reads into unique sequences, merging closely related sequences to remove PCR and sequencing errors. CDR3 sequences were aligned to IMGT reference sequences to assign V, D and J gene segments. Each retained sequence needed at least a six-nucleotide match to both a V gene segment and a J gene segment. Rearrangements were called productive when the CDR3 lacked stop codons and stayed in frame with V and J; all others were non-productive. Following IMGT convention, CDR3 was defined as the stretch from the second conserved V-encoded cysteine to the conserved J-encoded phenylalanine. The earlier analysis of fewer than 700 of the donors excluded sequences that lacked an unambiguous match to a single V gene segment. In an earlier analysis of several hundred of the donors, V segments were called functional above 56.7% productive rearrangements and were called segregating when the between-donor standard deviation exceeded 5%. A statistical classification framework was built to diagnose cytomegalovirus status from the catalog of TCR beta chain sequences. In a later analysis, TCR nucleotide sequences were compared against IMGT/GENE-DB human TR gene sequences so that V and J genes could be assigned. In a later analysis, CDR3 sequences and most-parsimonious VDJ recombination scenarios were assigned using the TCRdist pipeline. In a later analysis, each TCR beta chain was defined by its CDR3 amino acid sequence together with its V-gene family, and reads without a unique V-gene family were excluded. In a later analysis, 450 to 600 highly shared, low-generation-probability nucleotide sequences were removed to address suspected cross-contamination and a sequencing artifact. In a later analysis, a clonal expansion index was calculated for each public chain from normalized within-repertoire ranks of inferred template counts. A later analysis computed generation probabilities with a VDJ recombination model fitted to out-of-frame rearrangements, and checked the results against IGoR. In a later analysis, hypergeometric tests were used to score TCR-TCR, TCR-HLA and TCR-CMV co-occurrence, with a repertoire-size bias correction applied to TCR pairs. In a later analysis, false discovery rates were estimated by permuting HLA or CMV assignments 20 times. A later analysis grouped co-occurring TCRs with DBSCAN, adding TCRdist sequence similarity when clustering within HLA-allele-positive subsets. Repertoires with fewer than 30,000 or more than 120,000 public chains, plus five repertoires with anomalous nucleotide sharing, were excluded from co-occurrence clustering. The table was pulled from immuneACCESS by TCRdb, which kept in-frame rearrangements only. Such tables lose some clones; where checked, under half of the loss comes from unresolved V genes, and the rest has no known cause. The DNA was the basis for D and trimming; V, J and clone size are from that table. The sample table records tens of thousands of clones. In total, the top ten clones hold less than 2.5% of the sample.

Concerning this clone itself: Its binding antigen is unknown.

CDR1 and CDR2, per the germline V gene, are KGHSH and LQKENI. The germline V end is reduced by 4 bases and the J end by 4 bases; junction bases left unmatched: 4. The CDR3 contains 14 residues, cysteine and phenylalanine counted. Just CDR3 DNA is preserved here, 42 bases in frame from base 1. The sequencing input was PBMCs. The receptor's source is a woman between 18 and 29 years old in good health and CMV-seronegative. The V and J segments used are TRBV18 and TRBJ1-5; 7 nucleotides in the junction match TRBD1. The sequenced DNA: TGTGCCAGCTCACACGACAGGGCAAATCAGCCCCAGCATTTT. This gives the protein CASSHDRANQPQHF.